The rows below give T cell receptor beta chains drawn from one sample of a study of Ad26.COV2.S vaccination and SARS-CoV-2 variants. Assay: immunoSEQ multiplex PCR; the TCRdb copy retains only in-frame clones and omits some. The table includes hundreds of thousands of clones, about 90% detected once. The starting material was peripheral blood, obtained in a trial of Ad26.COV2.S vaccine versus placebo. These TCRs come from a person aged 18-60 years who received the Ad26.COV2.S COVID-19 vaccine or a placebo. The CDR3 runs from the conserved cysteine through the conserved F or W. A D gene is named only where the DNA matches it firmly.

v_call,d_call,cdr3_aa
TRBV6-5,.,CASIQNGANTGELFF
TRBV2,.,CASVRTDTQYF
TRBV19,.,CASSIDQETEAFF
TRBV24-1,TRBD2,CATSDPGTSGRNEQYF
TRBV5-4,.,CASSLNRGRGETQYF
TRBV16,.,CASSGRDGSYEQYF
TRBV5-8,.,CASSLAVSSRTDTQYF
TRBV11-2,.,CASSPMNGETQYF
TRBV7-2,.,CASSLAVRRDTQYF
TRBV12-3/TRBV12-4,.,CASSLGSQPQHF
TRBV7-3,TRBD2,CASSLRLAGAPQYF
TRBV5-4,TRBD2,CASSRLAGKGNEQYF
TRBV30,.,CAWNGQGGEEQYF
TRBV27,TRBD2,CASRKPGLGHGELFF
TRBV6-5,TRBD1,CASSYFQQGDRGYTF
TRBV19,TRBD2,CASSLAVSYNEQFF
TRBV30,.,CAWSTSQGRNSF
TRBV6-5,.,CASSYLKNTEAFF
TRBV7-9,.,CASSPPPRGPATNEKLFF
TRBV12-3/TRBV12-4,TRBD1,CASRGTGGDEQFF
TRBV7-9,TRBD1,CATEGTGSYEQYF
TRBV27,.,CASSLIVNTGELFF
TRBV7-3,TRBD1,CASSAGQGAHSPLHF
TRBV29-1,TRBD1,CSVAGGNRAFF
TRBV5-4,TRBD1,CASSLGTGSNQPQHF
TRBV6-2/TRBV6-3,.,CASSYTEGTRQPQHF
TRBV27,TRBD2,CASRVSGGTYNEQFF
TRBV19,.,CASSILGGSESQYF
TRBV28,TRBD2,CASCSGSSYEQYF
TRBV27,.,CASSPGTVPYEQYF
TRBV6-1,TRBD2,CASSVEGGGGTDTQYF
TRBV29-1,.,CSVVAGGNTEAFF
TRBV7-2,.,CASSLEGSTQHF
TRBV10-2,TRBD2,CASVSGRGDTQYF
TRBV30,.,CAWMDHYGYTF
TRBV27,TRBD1,CASTPGQPRTGELFF
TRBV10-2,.,CASSGWGRSSYEQYF
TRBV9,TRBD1,CASSGSQGVNTIYF
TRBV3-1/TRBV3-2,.,CASSQDFVGRANYGYTF
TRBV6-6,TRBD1,CASSRRDSNYGYTF
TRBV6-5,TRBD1,CASRRDRGNPEKLFF
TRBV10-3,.,CAIGRDNSGNTIYF
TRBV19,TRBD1,CASSIVGTENEKLFF
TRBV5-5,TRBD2,CASSPGTSYNEQFF
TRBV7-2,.,CASSLVQGASYEQYF
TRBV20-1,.,CSARPNTEAFF
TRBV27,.,CASSFQGAGANVLTF
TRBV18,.,CASSPDPGRVTVGAFF
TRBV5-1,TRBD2,CASSSPGLAGTSSYNEQFF
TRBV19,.,CASSLPGGNQPQHF
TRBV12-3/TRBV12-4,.,CATYRPPPFGYTF
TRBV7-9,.,CASSPGLNTEAFF
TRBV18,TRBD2,CASSPSGSQYEQYF
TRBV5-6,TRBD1,CASRPTGIGGYTF
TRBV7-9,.,CASAPPWERTNSPLHF
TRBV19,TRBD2,CATKLAGGPTDTQYF
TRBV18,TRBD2,CASSPRSSGGATSTDTQYF
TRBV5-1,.,CASSLSTTGYEQYF